These 26 T cell receptor beta chains originate from one sample sequenced in a study of identical twins. Each CDR3 protein is one row after TCRdb ran MiXCR on the 5' RACE reads. The sample lists 500,000 to 700,000 distinct CDR3 sequences, around 7.5% occurring once. The same data also contributed to another study, on yellow fever vaccine responses in identical twins.

Sequencing was performed on PBMCs. These receptors originate from a woman aged 18-29 years in good health.

This clonotype was seen many times. The CDR3: CASSLWGSGGAHEQFF. The CDR3, as DNA: TGTGCCAGCAGCTTGTGGGGTAGCGGGGGGGCCCATGAGCAGTTCTTC. The chain uses TRBV5-6 and TRBJ2-1; 11 bases fit TRBD2. J gave up 8 bases and V 1 base, and 8 bases lay outside the gene matches. Germline V CDR1 and CDR2: SGHDT, YYEEEE. CDR3 length: 16 residues.

This clonotype was observed many times. This sequence joins TRBV4-1 and TRBJ2-2; 7 bases line up with TRBD1. Unmatched junction bases numbered 4, after V lost 1 base and J lost 5 bases. This CDR3 spans 15 amino acids. Germline V gene sequence: CDR1 MGHRA, CDR2 YSYEKL. CDR3 in amino acids: CASSQVGGGTGELFF. The CDR3 DNA is TGCGCCAGCAGCCAAGTAGGGGGCGGAACCGGGGAGCTGTTTTTT.

The chain uses TRBV7-3 and TRBJ2-5; 7 positions match TRBD2. Germline-derived CDR1 and CDR2 are SGHTA and FQGTGA. V lost 1 base, J lost 3 bases, and 11 bases stayed unmatched. The length of the CDR3 is 17 residues. The chain's CDR3 is CASSLIGEREGKETQYF. DNA for the CDR3: TGTGCCAGCAGCTTAATCGGGGAGCGGGAAGGAAAAGAGACCCAGTACTTC.

This clonotype was seen ten or more times. The chain employs TRBV20-1 and TRBJ1-5; D gene uncertain. V was cut by 4 bases and J by 2 bases, with 12 bases left in between. Looked up from germline, CDR1 is DFQATT and CDR2 is SNEGSKA (reference sequence). The CDR3 consists of 14 residues. CDR3 protein: CSATRRDGNQPQHF. CDR3 DNA: TGCAGTGCTACTAGGCGTGACGGCAATCAGCCCCAGCATTTT.

The chain is built from TRBV7-9 and TRBJ1-5; the match to TRBD1 covers 8 bases. The ends lost 4 bases at V and 4 bases at J; junction bases unmatched: 6. The V gene's germline CDR1 is SEHNR and CDR2 FQNEAQ (reference sequence). The CDR3 has 15 amino acids. The CDR3 spells CASSSGDRGNQPQHF. As DNA, the CDR3 is TGTGCCAGCAGCTCCGGTGACAGGGGAAATCAGCCCCAGCATTTT. Based on the CDR3 plus reference TRBV7-9 and TRBJ1-5, the full variable domain is DTGVSQNPRHKITKRGQNVTFRCDPISEHNRLYWYRQTLGQGPEFLTYFQNEAQLEKSRLLSDRFSAERPKGSFSTLEIQRTEQGDSAMYLCASSSGDRGNQPQHFGDGTRLSIL.

This CDR3 reads CASSRGGGLGDEQFF. The CDR3 coding sequence is TGTGCCAGCAGTAGGGGCGGGGGACTAGGAGATGAGCAGTTCTTC. The J gene is TRBJ2-1, the V gene TRBV25-1, with 8 bases that match TRBD2. CDR3 length: 15 amino acids. The J segment lost 8 bases and the V segment lost 5 bases, leaving 11 bases of the junction unmatched. The V gene's germline CDR1 is MGHDK and CDR2 SYGVNS.

The gene calls are TRBV5-1 and TRBJ1-1; TRBD1 matches at 9 bases. The germline gives CDR1 SGHRS, CDR2 YFSETQ. This CDR3 has 17 residues. J was trimmed by 1 base and V by 3 bases; bases with no gene match: 10. The CDR3 here is CASSSKPGQGKNTEAFF. As DNA, the CDR3 is TGCGCCAGCAGCTCGAAACCCGGACAGGGGAAGAACACTGAAGCTTTCTTT.

The chain recombines TRBV12-3 or TRBV12-4 with TRBJ2-1; the match to TRBD2 covers 11 bases. The CDR3 runs to 18 residues. V gave up 11 bases and J gave up 6 bases; unmatched junction bases: 21. The CDR3 bases are TGTGCCTTCAGTTTATCGCTGAGAGGACTAGCGGGTATCAATGAGCAGTTCTTC. Protein: CAFSLSLRGLAGINEQFF.

The V and J genes are TRBV6-5 and TRBJ1-1, with a possible D match to TRBD1 (5 bases). CDR3 size: 14 residues. V gave up 4 bases and J gave up 4 bases, with 13 bases separating them. Germline values: CDR1 MNHEY, CDR2 SVGAGI. CDR3 region: CASSSGIEVTEAFF. DNA of the CDR3: TGTGCCAGCAGTTCAGGGATAGAAGTCACTGAAGCTTTCTTT.

This clonotype was counted many times. J is TRBJ2-1 and V is TRBV9; weak D call: TRBD1 (5 bases). V was pared by 2 bases and J by 5 bases, with 17 bases between. CDR3 length: 16 residues. In germline, CDR1 is SGDLS, CDR2 YYNGEE. CDR3 amino acids: CASSVTWTRLNNEQFF. The CDR3 DNA is TGTGCCAGCAGCGTTACTTGGACACGCCTTAACAATGAGCAGTTCTTC.

This clonotype was picked up a small number of times. V gene TRBV2 combines with J gene TRBJ2-1, with 9 bases matching TRBD2. V lost 8 bases, J lost 7 bases, and 9 bases stayed unmatched. The germline gives CDR1 SNHLY, CDR2 FYNNEI. This CDR3 has 14 amino acids. The CDR3 DNA reads TGTGCCAGCCTAACCGGGACTAGCACAAATGAGCAGTTCTTC. Residues: CASLTGTSTNEQFF. The full variable domain, its missing parts supplied by reference TRBV2 and TRBJ2-1, is EPEVTQTPSHQVTQMGQEVILRCVPISNHLYFYWYRQILGQKVEFLVSFYNNEISEKSEIFDDQFSVERPDGSNFTLKIRSTKLEDSAMYFCASLTGTSTNEQFFGPGTRLTVL.

This clonotype appeared a few times. V gene TRBV11-3 combines with J gene TRBJ2-1, with 9 bases lining up with TRBD1. The CDR3 runs to 15 residues. CDR1 is SGHNT, CDR2 YENEEA, per germline. V shed 5 bases and J 7 bases; nucleotides not matched to a gene: 9. The DNA for the CDR3 is TGTGCCAGCAGCCCGCCGGGACAGGGCTTTAATGAGCAGTTCTTC. It specifies CASSPPGQGFNEQFF.

This clonotype has more than one count but fewer than ten. The chain has TRBV27 and TRBJ2-2; a weak D match, TRBD2 (6 bases). The germline V gene encodes CDR1 MNHEY and CDR2 SMNVEV (reference sequence). Trimming removed 0 bases from V and 4 bases from J, with 12 bases in between. The CDR3 consists of 16 residues. This chain's CDR3 is CASSLSPGLPTGELFF. The CDR3 DNA is TGTGCCAGCAGTTTATCTCCGGGACTCCCCACCGGGGAGCTGTTTTTT.

This clonotype appeared many times. The CDR3 DNA follows: TGTGCCAGCAGTGAGGAAGGCCTTGGGGGCTACACCTTC. Residues: CASSEEGLGGYTF. This chain links TRBV6-1 with TRBJ1-2; D call uncertain. The ends were cut back, 3 bases at V and 8 bases at J, with 13 bases in the middle. Germline-derived CDR1 and CDR2 are MNHNS and SASEGT. This CDR3 has 13 amino acids.

This clonotype was detected many times. The chain employs TRBV24-1 and TRBJ2-1; the D gene could be TRBD1 or TRBD2 (6 bases each). CDR1 is KGHDR and CDR2 is SFDVKD in the germline V gene. Deletions cut 1 base from V and 4 bases from J, with 16 bases between. This CDR3 is built from 17 residues. The CDR3 nucleotides are TGTGCCACCAGTGATTTCCACGCGGGACACAAATACAATGAGCAGTTCTTC. Its protein is CATSDFHAGHKYNEQFF.

The gene calls are TRBV20-1 and TRBJ1-1; tentatively, D is TRBD1 (6 bases). CDR3 size: 13 residues. Trimming left V 4 bases short and J 4 bases short, with 13 bases between. Germline CDR1 DFQATT, CDR2 SNEGSKA (reference sequence). CDR3 residues: CSATTGLSTEAFF. The DNA for the CDR3 is TGCAGTGCTACAACAGGGTTGAGCACTGAAGCTTTCTTT.

The table lists this clonotype with a few counts. Germline and junction disagree at one end, which may indicate a read error. This chain's CDR3 is CASNQGTRGTGELFF. The CDR3 nucleotides are TGTGCCAGCAACCAAGGGACTAGGGGCACCGGGGAGCTGTTTTTT. This chain uses TRBV3-1 with TRBJ2-2; TRBD2 agrees at 8 bases. Germline CDR1 reads LGHDT; CDR2 reads YNNKEL (reference sequence). The CDR3 has 15 residues.

Many counts were recorded for this clonotype. The chain recombines TRBV12-3 or TRBV12-4 with TRBJ2-2, with 9 bases identical to TRBD2. With 4 bases clipped from V and 7 bases from J, the junction kept 7 bases outside the gene matches. The CDR3 has 15 residues. The CDR3 is CASSSPGGRVGELFF. CDR3 DNA: TGTGCCAGCAGTTCGCCGGGCGGGAGGGTCGGGGAGCTGTTTTTT.

This clonotype was seen a few times. The chain combines TRBV28 with TRBJ2-3; D gene ambiguous. Germline loops: CDR1 MDHEN, CDR2 SYDVKM. The V end was cut by 3 bases, the J end by 2 bases, with 21 bases between. The CDR3 spans 18 residues. CDR3 region: CASSFSLSGGEITDTQYF. CDR3 DNA: TGTGCCAGCAGTTTCTCGTTGTCCGGCGGAGAAATCACAGATACGCAGTATTTT.

The J gene is TRBJ2-7, the V gene TRBV12-3 or TRBV12-4, with TRBD2 matching over 7 bases. This CDR3 is built from 16 residues. The ends lost 1 base at V and 8 bases at J; junction bases unmatched: 14. The CDR3 here is CASSLGVAGLEGQQYF. The CDR3 DNA reads TGTGCCAGCAGTTTAGGGGTGGCCGGACTAGAGGGTCAGCAGTACTTC.

In this sample, this clonotype turned up a few times. V usage is TRBV19 and J usage is TRBJ1-6; unclear D gene. This CDR3 comprises 17 residues. CDR1 is LNHDA and CDR2 is SQIVND in the germline V gene (reference sequence). V was cut by 3 bases and J by 3 bases, with 15 bases left in between. The CDR3 DNA sequence: TGTGCCAGTAGTATGTTCCCCGACGGGGACTATAATTCACCCCTCCACTTT. Its protein is CASSMFPDGDYNSPLHF. Variable domain in full (rest from reference TRBV19 and TRBJ1-6): DGGITQSPKYLFRKEGQNVTLSCEQNLNHDAMYWYRQDPGQGLRLIYYSQIVNDFQKGDIAEGYSVSREKKESFPLTVTSAQKNPTAFYLCASSMFPDGDYNSPLHFGNGTRLTVT.

This clonotype was picked up many times. The chain carries TRBV3-1 and TRBJ2-1; 10 bases agree with TRBD2. V gave up 1 base and J gave up 6 bases; unmatched junction bases: 3. This CDR3 comprises 15 residues. Germline CDR1 LGHDT, CDR2 YNNKEL (reference sequence). CDR3 bases: TGTGCCAGCAGCCAAGGGAGCGGGGGGGTCAATGAGCAGTTCTTC. Translated, it gives CASSQGSGGVNEQFF.

As DNA, the CDR3 is TGCGCCAGCAGCGGAAGACAGGGCGGGCAATCCACCGGGGAGCTGTTTTTT. Translated: CASSGRQGGQSTGELFF. The chain couples TRBV5-1 to TRBJ2-2; 7 nucleotides line up with TRBD1. Germline V lookup: CDR1 SGHRS, CDR2 YFSETQ. The length of the CDR3 is 17 residues. V shed 4 bases and J 4 bases; nucleotides not matched to a gene: 13. Full variable domain (remainder filled in from reference TRBV5-1 and TRBJ2-2): KAGVTQTPRYLIKTRGQQVTLSCSPISGHRSVSWYQQTPGQGLQFLFEYFSETQRNKGNFPGRFSGRQFSNSRSEMNVSTLELGDSALYLCASSGRQGGQSTGELFFGEGSRLTVL.

This clonotype was detected many times. V is TRBV21-1 and J is TRBJ2-7; the table's D call TRBD2 went unverified against the DNA. TRBV21-1 is deemed a pseudogene. This CDR3 spans 19 amino acids. The CDR3 is CASSKGCLPIAGSIYEQYF. CDR3 nucleotide sequence: TGTGCCAGCAGCAAAGGATGTCTCCCCATAGCGGGATCAATCTACGAGCAGTACTTC.

The CDR3 sequence: CASTLSDRVSYNEQFF. The CDR3 DNA is TGTGCCAGCACCCTCTCGGACAGGGTGTCCTACAATGAGCAGTTCTTC. J is TRBJ2-1 and V is TRBV5-5; 8 bases line up with TRBD1. Germline V lookup: CDR1 SGHKS, CDR2 YYEKEE (reference sequence). The CDR3 totals 16 residues. V trimming: 6 bases; J trimming: 1 base; junction bases outside the gene matches: 9.

This clonotype was seen only a few times. J is TRBJ1-2 and V is TRBV29-1; 8 nucleotides agree with TRBD1. This CDR3 has 15 residues. The ends lost 0 bases at V and 8 bases at J; junction bases unmatched: 11. CDR1 is SQVTM, CDR2 ANQGSEA, per germline. The CDR3 sequence: CSVEEGQDYFQGYTF. DNA for the CDR3: TGCAGCGTTGAAGAGGGACAGGATTATTTCCAGGGCTACACCTTC. The full variable domain, with the rest looked up from reference TRBV29-1 and TRBJ1-2, is SAVISQKPSRDICQRGTSLTIQCQVDSQVTMMFWYRQQPGQSLTLIATANQGSEATYESGFVIDKFPISRPNLTFSTLTVSNMSPEDSSIYLCSVEEGQDYFQGYTFGSGTRLTVV.